This TCR beta chain was captured by sequencing in a study of blood T cell repertoires in COVID-19. CDR3 length: 15 residues. Germline values: CDR1 KGHDR, CDR2 SFDVKD. The germline V and J ends were trimmed by 5 bases and 0 bases, with 13 bases remaining between them. Cohorts were based on clinical histories the participants reported. The study recruited exposed participants who had met a COVID-19 case within 2 weeks before entry. Methods used by the authors: The assay estimated nucleated cells by amplifying reference gene primers. Clones were sequenced by immunoSEQ multiplex PCR, and TCRdb holds only the in-frame ones, with some missing. V and J calls plus clone size are reproduced from that table; the DNA served to infer D and trimming. The sample consists of hundreds of thousands of clones, roughly 80% of them appearing once.

The receptor's source is a woman aged 45-59 years who had been exposed to COVID-19. This sequence joins TRBV24-1 and TRBJ2-7; D is perhaps TRBD2 (5 bases). The specimen sequenced was PBMCs or T cells enriched from blood (not recorded which). The CDR3 region has the DNA TGTGCCACCAGTGGTTGGACGGGATACTCCTACGAGCAGTACTTC. It encodes CATSGWTGYSYEQYF.